These 27 T cell receptor beta chains were sequenced from one sample in a study of CXCR3-negative and CXCR3-positive naive CD8 T cells. UMI-labeled 5' RACE yielded the TRB cDNA libraries. TCRdb reworked the 5' RACE reads into one entry per CDR3 protein, no DNA. The table lists 37,000 or so distinct CDR3 sequences. Input material: memory CD8+ T cells from blood. The receptors come from a human donor in good health. Some clones in this sample may be carry-over from other donors' samples.

V is TRBV4-2 and J is TRBJ2-4; TCRdb reports TRBD1, a call that lacks DNA to check it against. The CDR3 contains 16 residues. Germline assignment: CDR1 LGHNA and CDR2 YNFKEQ. Here the CDR3 reads CASSQEEGTGADIQYF.

V is TRBV27 and J is TRBJ2-2. CDR3 size: 14 residues. CDR1 is MNHEY, CDR2 SMNVEV, per germline (reference sequence). This CDR3 reads CASSFTTRAGELFF.

This clonotype counts as medium-sized by frequency. The chain has TRBV20-1 and TRBJ1-1; TCRdb's D call of TRBD1 is untestable without DNA. The CDR3 covers 14 residues. Germline V CDR1 and CDR2: DFQATT, SNEGSKA (reference sequence). CDR3 region: CSAKTTGDNTEAFF.

The chain recombines TRBV7-9 with TRBJ2-1; with no DNA, the TCRdb D assignment of TRBD1 cannot be verified. The germline CDR1 and CDR2 sequences are SEHNR and FQNEAQ (reference sequence). The CDR3 consists of 20 residues. CDR3 in amino acids: CASSPPLGTLPATLDNEQFF.

This chain joins TRBV29-1 and TRBJ1-1; TCRdb names TRBD1, which stays unverified in the absence of DNA. Looked up from germline, CDR1 is SQVTM and CDR2 is ANQGSEA. There are 12 residues in the CDR3. The CDR3: CSVEDLGAEAFF.

The chain couples TRBV28 to TRBJ1-5. The germline CDR1 and CDR2 sequences are MDHEN and SYDVKM. The CDR3 covers 12 residues. The CDR3 is CASRPSGQPQHF.

The gene calls are TRBV19 and TRBJ2-1; the TCRdb D gene call, TRBD2, has no DNA to confirm it. The germline gives CDR1 LNHDA, CDR2 SQIVND (reference sequence). This CDR3 is built from 13 residues. CDR3 in amino acids: CASSMGLADVRFF.

The V gene is TRBV7-9, the J gene TRBJ2-7; TCRdb lists TRBD1, though no DNA is available to test this call. The germline CDR1 and CDR2 sequences are SEHNR and FQNEAQ (reference sequence). The length of the CDR3 is 17 residues. The CDR3 protein is CASSLDPSGAEFYEQYF.

The chain uses TRBV6-2 or TRBV6-3 and TRBJ2-2; TCRdb reports TRBD1, a call that lacks DNA to check it against. Germline CDR1 and CDR2: MNHEY and SVGEGT. CDR3 length equals 17 residues. CDR3 residues: CASTLRGQGFGTGELFF.

The gene calls are TRBV20-1 and TRBJ2-3; TCRdb designates TRBD2, a call that cannot be tested without DNA. The CDR3 totals 17 residues. CDR1 DFQATT and CDR2 SNEGSKA come from the germline V gene (reference sequence). Here the CDR3 reads CSARASTTSGGLDTQYF.

The chain is built from TRBV7-9 and TRBJ1-2; TCRdb returns TRBD1, unconfirmable since there is no DNA. The CDR3 spans 16 residues. Germline V gene sequence: CDR1 SEHNR, CDR2 FQNEAQ (reference sequence). The CDR3 sequence: CASSLRGTERIYGYTF.

The J gene is TRBJ1-6, the V gene TRBV12-3 or TRBV12-4. The length of the CDR3 is 13 residues. The CDR3 sequence: CASSYVGNSPLHF.

J is TRBJ1-5 and V is TRBV5-1. CDR3 length: 15 residues. CDR1 is SGHRS and CDR2 is YFSETQ in the germline V gene. The CDR3 spells CASSLVPSSNQPQHF.

This chain joins TRBV13 and TRBJ1-5; TCRdb returns TRBD1, unconfirmable since there is no DNA. Germline V gene lookup returns CDR1 PRHDT and CDR2 FYEKMQ (reference sequence). The CDR3 runs 16 residues. Here the CDR3 reads CASSLSWQGGNQPQHF.

CDR3 amino acids: CSVDRTSTDTQYF. The chain links TRBV29-1 to TRBJ2-3. This CDR3 has 13 amino acids. Germline V gene data show CDR1 as SQVTM and CDR2 as ANQGSEA.

This chain joins TRBV29-1 and TRBJ1-1. The CDR3 runs to 12 residues. Per germline, CDR1 SQVTM and CDR2 ANQGSEA. This CDR3 is CSVGTFNTEAFF.

The rearrangement uses TRBV5-6 and TRBJ2-7. The CDR3 runs 14 residues. The germline gives CDR1 SGHDT, CDR2 YYEEEE. The CDR3 is CASSMTGSPYEQYF.

This clonotype shows up as large by frequency. The chain links TRBV5-1 to TRBJ2-7. This CDR3 has 20 amino acids. Germline V gene sequence: CDR1 SGHRS, CDR2 YFSETQ. This CDR3 is CASSLGRTSDVNLYTYEQYF.

The rearrangement joins TRBV28 to TRBJ2-3; the D call of TRBD2 rests on TCRdb alone, since no DNA is present to check it. The CDR3 has 18 amino acids. Germline CDR1 reads MDHEN; CDR2 reads SYDVKM. The CDR3 sequence: CASSTYALLADSTDTQYF.

The chain is built from TRBV11-3 and TRBJ2-7. The CDR3 runs 12 residues. The V gene's germline CDR1 is SGHNT and CDR2 YENEEA. The CDR3 sequence is CASGEISYEQYF.

V usage is TRBV29-1 and J usage is TRBJ2-7; as DNA is missing, the TRBD1 call by TCRdb cannot be tested. Germline assignment: CDR1 SQVTM and CDR2 ANQGSEA. CDR3 length equals 15 residues. The CDR3 reads CSVEVVGTGKSEQYF.

The chain employs TRBV27 and TRBJ1-5. This CDR3 spans 14 amino acids. Germline CDR1 reads MNHEY; CDR2 reads SMNVEV (reference sequence). CDR3 protein: CASSAGPVNQPQHF.

The chain links TRBV6-5 to TRBJ1-5. Germline CDR1 reads MNHEY; CDR2 reads SVGAGI. This CDR3 is 16 amino acids long. CDR3 region: CASSYPERSPNQPQHF.

J is TRBJ2-1 and V is TRBV6-5; TCRdb's D gene call, TRBD2, goes unchecked for lack of DNA. The CDR3 consists of 16 residues. Germline loops: CDR1 MNHEY, CDR2 SVGAGI. The CDR3 loop reads CASSQNSGGAGNEQFF.

The chain couples TRBV6-6 to TRBJ2-1; TCRdb picks TRBD2, but there is no DNA to check that call. Germline V gives CDR1 MNHNY, CDR2 SVGAGI (reference sequence). The CDR3 has 13 amino acids. The CDR3 spells CASSYSRLAEQFF.

The chain joins TRBV7-6 to TRBJ2-5. The CDR3 totals 13 residues. From germline, CDR1 is SGHVS and CDR2 FNYEAQ. CDR3 residues: CASSFSVLETQYF.

V is TRBV15 and J is TRBJ2-5; TCRdb's D gene call, TRBD1, goes unchecked for lack of DNA. In germline, CDR1 is LNHNV, CDR2 YYDKDF (reference sequence). The CDR3 sequence is 16 residues long. CDR3 loop: CATSRDIGTGQETQYF.